A selection of T cell receptor beta chains follows, all from one sample in a study of technical replicates of blood from several donors. Sequenced by immunoSEQ multiplex PCR; TCRdb stores in-frame clones only, minus some. The sample includes around 86,000 clones, around 96% seen only once; the top ten take about 0.2%. Sequencing used T cells isolated from PBMCs. These receptors all stem from a human donor in good health. CDR3s include the opening cysteine and the closing phenylalanine or tryptophan. The D gene is left open where the match is weak.

d_call,j_call,v_call,cdr3_nt,cdr3_aa
TRBD1,TRBJ1-4,TRBV2,TGTGCCAGCAGACGGGACAGTACAACTAATGAAAAACTGTTTTTT,CASRRDSTTNEKLFF
TRBD2,TRBJ2-7,TRBV2,TGTGCCAGCAGAGGACTAGCGGGATTGGTATACGAGCAGTACTTC,CASRGLAGLVYEQYF
NA,TRBJ1-1,TRBV4-1,TGCGCCAGCAGCCACCGGGTCGAGGGCACTGAAGCTTTCTTT,CASSHRVEGTEAFF
NA,TRBJ1-2,TRBV27,TGTGCCAGCAGTAGCACAGGGATAGGTGGCTACACCTTC,CASSSTGIGGYTF
TRBD2,TRBJ2-7,TRBV27,TGTGCCAGCAGTTTATCATGGCTAGCGGGCTACGAGCAGTACTTC,CASSLSWLAGYEQYF
NA,TRBJ2-7,TRBV19,TGTGCCAGTAGTTGGGGGCTAGGGAGCTACGAGCAGTACTTC,CASSWGLGSYEQYF
NA,TRBJ2-1,TRBV30,TGTGCCTGGAGTGTAATGCAGGGTTCAGAGCAGTTCTTC,CAWSVMQGSEQFF
TRBD1,TRBJ2-5,TRBV10-3,TGTGCCATCAGCCATGATACAGGGGAAGAGACCCAGTACTTC,CAISHDTGEETQYF
NA,TRBJ2-5,TRBV11-3,TGTGCCAGCAGCTCCTCGGTCCAAGAGACCCAGTACTTC,CASSSSVQETQYF
NA,TRBJ2-7,TRBV11-2,TGTGCCAGCAGCTTAGAACCTGCAGGGATCTACGAGCAGTACTTC,CASSLEPAGIYEQYF
NA,TRBJ2-5,TRBV2,TGTGCCAGCAGCTACCAAGAGACCCAGTACTTC,CASSYQETQYF
TRBD1,TRBJ2-3,TRBV27,TGTGCCAGCAGGACACAGGGGTCAGATACGCAGTATTTT,CASRTQGSDTQYF
NA,TRBJ2-7,TRBV7-8,TGTGCCAGCAGCTTGACAGAGACGTGGGAGCAGTACTTC,CASSLTETWEQYF
NA,TRBJ2-7,TRBV30,TGTGCCTGGACCCACTCGGTGGAGCAGTACTTC,CAWTHSVEQYF
TRBD2,TRBJ2-1,TRBV7-3,TGTGCCAGCAGCTTAATGGGAGGCGGGGGGCTTTCCTACAATGAGCAGTTCTTC,CASSLMGGGGLSYNEQFF
TRBD2,TRBJ2-1,TRBV6-1,TGTGCCAGCGAGCTAGCGGGGGTATATGAGCAGTTCTTC,CASELAGVYEQFF